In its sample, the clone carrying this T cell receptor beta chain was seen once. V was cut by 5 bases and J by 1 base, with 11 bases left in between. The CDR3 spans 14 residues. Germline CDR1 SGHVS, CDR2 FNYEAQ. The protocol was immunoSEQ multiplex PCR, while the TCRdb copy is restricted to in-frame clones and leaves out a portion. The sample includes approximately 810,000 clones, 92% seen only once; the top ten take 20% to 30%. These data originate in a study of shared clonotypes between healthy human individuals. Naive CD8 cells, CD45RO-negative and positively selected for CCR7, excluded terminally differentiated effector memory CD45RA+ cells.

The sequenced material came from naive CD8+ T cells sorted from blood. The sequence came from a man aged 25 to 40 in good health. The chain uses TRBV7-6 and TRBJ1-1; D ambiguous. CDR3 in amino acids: CASSPTGRNTEAFF. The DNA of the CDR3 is TGTGCCAGCAGCCCCACCGGCCGGAACACTGAAGCTTTCTTT.